This record covers a single T cell receptor (beta chain). Its antigen is still unknown. The data belong to a study of OX40 agonist ivuxolimab in advanced cancers. Study overall: A male proportion of just over 80% was recorded, with mean age approximately 56 years and range 23 to 79. Study-wide points: On average, CD8+ T cells showed a greater number of expanded clones than CD4+. Individuals who were partial responders at 0.1-3.0 mg/kg had clonal expansion that ranked among the lowest.

Collection of blood occurred at baseline, at cycle 4 day 1, and at cycle 7 day 1. TCRdb's copy holds only in-frame clones and misses some; the assay was immunoSEQ multiplex PCR. This sample carries 70,000 to 95,000 clones, 70% to 90% of them seen once, and the ten largest clones take roughly 3.4%. This CDR3 has 15 amino acids. Germline V gives CDR1 GTSNPN, CDR2 SVGIG (reference sequence). Trimming removed 1 base from V and 2 bases from J, with 15 bases in between. The sequence was collected from an adult with an advanced solid tumor such as melanoma, head and neck, liver or kidney cancer. The V gene is TRBV30, the J gene TRBJ2-7; no clear D. This sample comprised CD4+ or CD8+ T cells sorted from blood, obtained in a trial of the OX40 agonist ivuxolimab. This CDR3 reads CAWSGYRAVAYEQYF. CDR3 bases: TGTGCCTGGAGTGGATACCGGGCGGTGGCCTACGAGCAGTACTTC.